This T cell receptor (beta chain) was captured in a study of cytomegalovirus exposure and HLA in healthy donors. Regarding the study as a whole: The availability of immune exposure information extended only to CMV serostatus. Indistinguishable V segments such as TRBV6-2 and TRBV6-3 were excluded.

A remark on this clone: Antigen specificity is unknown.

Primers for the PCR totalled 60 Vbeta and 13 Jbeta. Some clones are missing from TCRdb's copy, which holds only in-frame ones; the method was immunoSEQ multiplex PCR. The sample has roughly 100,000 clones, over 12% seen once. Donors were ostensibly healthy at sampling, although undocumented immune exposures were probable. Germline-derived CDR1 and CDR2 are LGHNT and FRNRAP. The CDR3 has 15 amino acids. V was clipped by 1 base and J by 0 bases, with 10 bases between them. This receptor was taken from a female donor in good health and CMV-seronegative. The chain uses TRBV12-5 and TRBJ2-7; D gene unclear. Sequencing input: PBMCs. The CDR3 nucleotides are TGTGCTAGTGGTTTGGCCGGGTTGGGCTCCTACGAGCAGTACTTC. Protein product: CASGLAGLGSYEQYF.